A single sample gave rise to the 21 T cell receptor beta chains below, sequenced in a study of Graves' ophthalmopathy and Graves' hyperthyroidism. The authors amplified TCR beta CDR3 regions, and they did so from RNA transcripts for repertoire sequencing. A first-round RT-PCR used HTBI primers, followed by a second-round multiplex PCR. TCRdb reprocessed the multiplex PCR reads via MiXCR and lists one record per CDR3 protein. Among over 450,000 distinct CDR3 sequences listed, over 13% were seen once. Sequenced material: blood. All receptors come from a woman in her 30s with Graves' ophthalmopathy.

This clonotype came up many times. CDR3 residues: CASRVAPREGLRETQYF. The CDR3 DNA follows: TGTGCCAGCAGGGTAGCCCCTCGGGAGGGCCTCAGGGAGACCCAGTACTTC. V gene TRBV6-2 or TRBV6-3 combines with J gene TRBJ2-5; 8 bases agree with TRBD2. The CDR3 loop spans 17 amino acids. Germline assignment: CDR1 MNHEY and CDR2 SVGEGT. V was clipped by 6 bases and J by 5 bases; unmatched bases: 17.

This clonotype appeared many times. The V call is TRBV13, the J call TRBJ1-1; 7 positions agree with TRBD1. CDR1 and CDR2 (germline): PRHDT, FYEKMQ (reference sequence). V dropped 0 bases and J dropped 6; count of bases not matched to a gene: 4. The CDR3 has 14 amino acids. The CDR3 coding sequence is TGTGCCAGCAGCTTAGGGACAGGGAGCCCTGAAGCTTTCTTT. It encodes CASSLGTGSPEAFF.

This clonotype was recorded many times. CDR3 DNA sequence: TGTGCCAGCAGTGAAGTCGCTGGGACAGGGCTTCAGCCCCAGCATTTT. As protein: CASSEVAGTGLQPQHF. The chain combines TRBV6-1 with TRBJ1-5, with 9 bases aligning to TRBD1. The germline V gene encodes CDR1 MNHNS and CDR2 SASEGT. CDR3 length equals 16 residues. The ends lost 1 base at V and 6 bases at J; junction bases unmatched: 7.

This clonotype has ten or more counts. The J gene is TRBJ2-5, the V gene TRBV30; 9 bases line up with TRBD1. Trimming removed 6 bases from V and 2 bases from J; junction bases left unmatched: 4. The CDR3 has 13 amino acids. Looked up from germline, CDR1 is GTSNPN and CDR2 is SVGIG (reference sequence). In DNA form, the CDR3 reads TGTGCCTGCCGGGACAGGGTGCAAGAGACCCAGTACTTC. It specifies CACRDRVQETQYF.

This clonotype has at least ten counts. This sequence joins TRBV14 and TRBJ1-3, with unresolved D. The CDR3 covers 13 residues. Looked up from germline, CDR1 is SGHDN and CDR2 is FVKESK. Trimming shortened V by 0 bases and J by 3 bases, and 3 bases separated the two germline ends. The CDR3 DNA is TGTGCCAGCAGCCAAGATCATGGAAACACCATATATTTT. Translated, it gives CASSQDHGNTIYF.

The table lists this clonotype with many counts. The rearrangement links TRBV20-1 to TRBJ2-7, with 13 bases lining up with TRBD2. Germline V gene lookup returns CDR1 DFQATT and CDR2 SNEGSKA (reference sequence). V was clipped by 2 bases and J by 6 bases; unmatched bases: 7. This CDR3 comprises 15 residues. CDR3 nucleotides: TGCAGTGCTAGAAAGGGACTAGCGGGGTCCCCCGAGCAGTACTTC. Translated, it gives CSARKGLAGSPEQYF.

This clonotype came up many times. The chain has TRBV19 and TRBJ1-1; tentative D call: TRBD1 (6 bases). The germline CDR1 and CDR2 sequences are LNHDA and SQIVND (reference sequence). V lost 7 bases, J lost 6 bases, and 18 bases lay in between. The CDR3 runs to 14 residues. The CDR3 is CASTQTGIGAEAFF. The CDR3 DNA follows: TGTGCCAGTACCCAAACAGGGATTGGCGCTGAAGCTTTCTTT.

About this clonotype: A junction end diverges from the germline sequence, so it may reflect a read error. The chain carries TRBV28 and TRBJ1-1, with 8 bases lining up with TRBD1. The CDR3 contains 14 residues. Germline loops: CDR1 MDHEN, CDR2 SYDVKM. The CDR3 reads CASSYGQGNTGAFF. As DNA, the CDR3 is TGTGCCAGCAGTTATGGACAGGGTAACACTGGAGCTTTCTTT.

V usage is TRBV6-1 and J usage is TRBJ1-1; the D is unclear. The CDR3 sequence is 15 residues long. Germline V gene data show CDR1 as MNHNS and CDR2 as SASEGT. The V and J ends lost 2 bases and 2 bases respectively, with 12 bases between them. CDR3 in DNA: TGTGCCAGCAGTGAATGCGGGCTCCCAAACACTGAAGCTTTCTTT. Translation gives CASSECGLPNTEAFF.

About this clonotype: A read error is possible here, since a much larger clone lies one base away. The chain employs TRBV28 and TRBJ2-2; 9 positions match TRBD1. The CDR3 has 13 amino acids. Per germline, CDR1 MDHEN and CDR2 SYDVKM. The CDR3 DNA follows: TGTGTCAGCAGCAACAGGGGGCCCGGGGAGCTGTTTTTT. Protein: CVSSNRGPGELFF. Drawing the rest from reference TRBV28 and TRBJ2-2, the complete variable domain is DVKVTQSSRYLVKRTGEKVFLECVQDMDHENMFWYRQDPGLGLRLIYFSYDVKMKEKGDIPEGYSVSREKKERFSLILESASTNQTSMYLCVSSNRGPGELFFGEGSRLTVL.

The chain combines TRBV5-6 with TRBJ1-2; 8 nucleotides agree with TRBD1. The junction had 8 bases not matched to a gene; V was cut back by 5 bases and J by 5 bases. This CDR3 has 14 residues. Germline values: CDR1 SGHDT, CDR2 YYEEEE. DNA of the CDR3: TGTGCCAGCAGTGACTGGACAGGGAGTTATGGCTACACCTTC. Translated, it gives CASSDWTGSYGYTF.

In this sample, this clonotype turned up many times. The chain employs TRBV6-5 and TRBJ1-6; D is uncertain. With 2 bases removed from V and 5 bases from J, the gap between germline ends came to 7 bases. The CDR3 has 14 amino acids. Germline CDR1 is MNHEY and CDR2 is SVGAGI. CDR3: CASSYALDNSPLHF. The CDR3 nucleotides read TGTGCCAGCAGTTACGCTCTCGATAATTCACCCCTCCACTTT.

At least ten counts were recorded for this clonotype. This rearrangement joins TRBV27 to TRBJ1-2; 7 positions match TRBD1. CDR3 size: 15 residues. The junction had 9 bases not matched to a gene; V was cut back by 3 bases and J by 5 bases. Germline CDR1 MNHEY, CDR2 SMNVEV (reference sequence). CDR3 sequence: CASSFTGDLGYGYTF. The CDR3 bases are TGTGCCAGCAGTTTTACAGGGGATCTGGGGTATGGCTACACCTTC.

This clonotype was seen ten or more times. V usage is TRBV12-3 or TRBV12-4 and J usage is TRBJ2-3; D possibly corresponds to TRBD2 (6 bases). The CDR3 has 15 residues. Trimming took 5 bases from V and 4 from J, leaving 16 bases between them. CDR3: CASSPWAGTADTQYF. The DNA of the CDR3 is TGTGCCAGCAGTCCTTGGGCGGGGACCGCAGATACGCAGTATTTT.

This clonotype was seen many times. The chain is built from TRBV20-1 and TRBJ1-6, with D possibly matching TRBD1 (6 bases). In germline, CDR1 is DFQATT, CDR2 SNEGSKA (reference sequence). CDR3 length: 14 residues. Trimming shortened V by 4 bases and J by 6 bases, and 13 bases separated the two germline ends. This CDR3 reads CSAKTRTANSPLHF. CDR3 bases: TGCAGTGCTAAAACGAGGACAGCTAATTCACCCCTCCACTTT.

This clonotype was counted at least ten times. The chain combines TRBV5-1 with TRBJ1-1; D gene unclear. Per the germline V gene, CDR1 is SGHRS and CDR2 is YFSETQ. This CDR3 contains 11 residues. Trimming shortened V by 5 bases and J by 7 bases, and 9 bases separated the two germline ends. The CDR3 sequence: CASRSTSEAFF. In nucleotides, the CDR3 is TGCGCCAGCAGGTCGACGAGTGAAGCTTTCTTT. Full variable domain (rest looked up from reference TRBV5-1 and TRBJ1-1): KAGVTQTPRYLIKTRGQQVTLSCSPISGHRSVSWYQQTPGQGLQFLFEYFSETQRNKGNFPGRFSGRQFSNSRSEMNVSTLELGDSALYLCASRSTSEAFFGQGTRLTVV.

There are many counts of this clonotype. The V and J genes are TRBV28 and TRBJ2-7; a weak D match, TRBD1 (6 bases). Trimming removed 6 bases from V and 2 bases from J, with 14 bases in between. The CDR3 contains 14 residues. CDR1 MDHEN and CDR2 SYDVKM come from the germline V gene. In nucleotides, the CDR3 is TGTGCCAGCAGAAACACGGACAGAACCTACGAGCAGTACTTC. Its protein is CASRNTDRTYEQYF.

This clonotype was recorded at least ten times. The J gene is TRBJ1-3, the V gene TRBV7-9; D is undetermined. Germline lookup yields CDR1 SEHNR and CDR2 FQNEAQ (reference sequence). This CDR3 has 16 amino acids. V lost 5 bases and J lost 2, with 16 bases in between. The CDR3 reads CASSPTRLGTGNTIYF. The CDR3 DNA is TGTGCCAGCAGCCCCACCCGTTTGGGTACTGGAAACACCATATATTTT.

There are many counts of this clonotype. The chain links TRBV5-1 to TRBJ2-5, with D hard to call. There are 14 residues in the CDR3. V lost 3 bases and J 5 bases, leaving 14 bases between the germline ends. Germline CDR1 is SGHRS and CDR2 is YFSETQ. CDR3 nucleotide sequence: TGCGCCAGCAGCTCAGGACGGATGCGGGAGACCCAGTACTTC. This gives the protein CASSSGRMRETQYF.

This clonotype turned up a few times. This chain uses TRBV4-1 with TRBJ1-6; 9 bases are shared with TRBD1. From germline, CDR1 is MGHRA and CDR2 YSYEKL. V lost 2 bases and J lost 9; bases outside the gene matches: 5. The CDR3 contains 15 residues. This chain's CDR3 is CASSQPQGAASPLHF. The CDR3 nucleotides read TGCGCCAGCAGCCAACCACAGGGGGCGGCTTCACCCCTCCACTTT.

This clonotype was detected ten times or more. The gene calls are TRBV12-3 or TRBV12-4 and TRBJ2-7, with 7 bases matching TRBD1. Trimming cost V 6 bases and J 9 bases; bases outside gene matches: 5. The CDR3 spans 11 residues. The CDR3 DNA sequence: TGTGCCAGCAGCCTATCAGGGGGGCAGTACTTC. Its protein is CASSLSGGQYF.